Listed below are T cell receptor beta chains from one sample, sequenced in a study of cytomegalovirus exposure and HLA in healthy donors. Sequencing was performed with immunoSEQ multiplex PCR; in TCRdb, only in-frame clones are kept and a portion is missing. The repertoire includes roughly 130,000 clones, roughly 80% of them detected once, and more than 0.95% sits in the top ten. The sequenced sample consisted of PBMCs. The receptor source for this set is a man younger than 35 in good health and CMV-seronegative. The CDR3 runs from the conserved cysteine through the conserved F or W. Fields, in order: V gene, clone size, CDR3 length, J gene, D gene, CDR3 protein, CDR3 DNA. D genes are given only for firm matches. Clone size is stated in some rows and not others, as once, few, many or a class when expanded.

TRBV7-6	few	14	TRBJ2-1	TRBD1	CASSFVQGYNEQFF	TGTGCCAGCAGTTTCGTACAGGGGTACAATGAGCAGTTCTTC
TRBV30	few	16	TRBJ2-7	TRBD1	CAWSVQGYPLSYEQYF	TGTGCCTGGAGTGTACAGGGGTACCCTCTCTCCTACGAGCAGTACTTC
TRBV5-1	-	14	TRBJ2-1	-	CASSHIQGRNEQFF	TGCGCCAGCAGCCATATACAGGGAAGGAATGAGCAGTTCTTC
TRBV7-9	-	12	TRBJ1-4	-	CASSQSQEKLFF	TGTGCCAGCAGCCAGTCGCAAGAAAAACTGTTTTTT
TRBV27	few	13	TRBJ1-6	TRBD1	CASRLQGASPLHF	TGTGCCAGCAGACTCCAGGGGGCTTCACCCCTCCACTTT
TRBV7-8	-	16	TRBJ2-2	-	CASSVNGGARTGELFF	TGTGCCAGCAGCGTAAATGGTGGGGCTCGCACCGGGGAGCTGTTTTTT
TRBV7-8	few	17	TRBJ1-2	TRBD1	CASSSSGTARSNYGYTF	TGTGCCAGCAGCTCGTCCGGGACAGCCCGTTCTAACTATGGCTACACCTTC
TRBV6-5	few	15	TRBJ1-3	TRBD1	CASSFGQGAGNTIYF	TGTGCCAGCAGTTTTGGACAGGGGGCAGGAAACACCATATATTTT
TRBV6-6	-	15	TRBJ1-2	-	CASSYDGQAGYGYTF	TGTGCCAGCAGTTACGACGGCCAGGCTGGCTATGGCTACACCTTC
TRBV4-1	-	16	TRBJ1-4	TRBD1	CASSQPDRGSNEKLFF	TGCGCCAGCAGCCAGCCGGACAGGGGATCAAATGAAAAACTGTTTTTT